The clone carrying this T cell receptor (beta chain) was recorded a few times. Its antigen remains unknown. Time point reported: blood at routine non-recurrence follow-up after resection. The J segment lost 0 bases and the V segment lost 0 bases, leaving 8 bases of the junction unmatched. Germline CDR1 SGHRS, CDR2 YFSETQ. The CDR3 has 18 residues. This specimen comes from a study of spatial heterogeneity in lung cancer. Overall study results and limits: Blood showed ubiquitous tumor TCRs more often at resection than at routine follow-up.

TCRdb re-called the 5' RACE reads with MiXCR, one entry per CDR3 protein. The sample holds some 43,000 distinct CDR3 sequences, under 12% seen once. The chain joins TRBV5-1 to TRBJ2-1, with 8 nucleotides matching TRBD2. The receptor comes from a female donor with early-stage non-small cell lung cancer. This sample comprised PBMCs, obtained at follow-up. CDR3 region: CASSLVRASGRSYNEQFF. Here the CDR3 DNA reads TGCGCCAGCAGCTTGGTGAGGGCTAGCGGGCGCTCCTACAATGAGCAGTTCTTC. The full variable domain, rest sourced from reference TRBV5-1 and TRBJ2-1, is KAGVTQTPRYLIKTRGQQVTLSCSPISGHRSVSWYQQTPGQGLQFLFEYFSETQRNKGNFPGRFSGRQFSNSRSEMNVSTLELGDSALYLCASSLVRASGRSYNEQFFGPGTRLTVL.